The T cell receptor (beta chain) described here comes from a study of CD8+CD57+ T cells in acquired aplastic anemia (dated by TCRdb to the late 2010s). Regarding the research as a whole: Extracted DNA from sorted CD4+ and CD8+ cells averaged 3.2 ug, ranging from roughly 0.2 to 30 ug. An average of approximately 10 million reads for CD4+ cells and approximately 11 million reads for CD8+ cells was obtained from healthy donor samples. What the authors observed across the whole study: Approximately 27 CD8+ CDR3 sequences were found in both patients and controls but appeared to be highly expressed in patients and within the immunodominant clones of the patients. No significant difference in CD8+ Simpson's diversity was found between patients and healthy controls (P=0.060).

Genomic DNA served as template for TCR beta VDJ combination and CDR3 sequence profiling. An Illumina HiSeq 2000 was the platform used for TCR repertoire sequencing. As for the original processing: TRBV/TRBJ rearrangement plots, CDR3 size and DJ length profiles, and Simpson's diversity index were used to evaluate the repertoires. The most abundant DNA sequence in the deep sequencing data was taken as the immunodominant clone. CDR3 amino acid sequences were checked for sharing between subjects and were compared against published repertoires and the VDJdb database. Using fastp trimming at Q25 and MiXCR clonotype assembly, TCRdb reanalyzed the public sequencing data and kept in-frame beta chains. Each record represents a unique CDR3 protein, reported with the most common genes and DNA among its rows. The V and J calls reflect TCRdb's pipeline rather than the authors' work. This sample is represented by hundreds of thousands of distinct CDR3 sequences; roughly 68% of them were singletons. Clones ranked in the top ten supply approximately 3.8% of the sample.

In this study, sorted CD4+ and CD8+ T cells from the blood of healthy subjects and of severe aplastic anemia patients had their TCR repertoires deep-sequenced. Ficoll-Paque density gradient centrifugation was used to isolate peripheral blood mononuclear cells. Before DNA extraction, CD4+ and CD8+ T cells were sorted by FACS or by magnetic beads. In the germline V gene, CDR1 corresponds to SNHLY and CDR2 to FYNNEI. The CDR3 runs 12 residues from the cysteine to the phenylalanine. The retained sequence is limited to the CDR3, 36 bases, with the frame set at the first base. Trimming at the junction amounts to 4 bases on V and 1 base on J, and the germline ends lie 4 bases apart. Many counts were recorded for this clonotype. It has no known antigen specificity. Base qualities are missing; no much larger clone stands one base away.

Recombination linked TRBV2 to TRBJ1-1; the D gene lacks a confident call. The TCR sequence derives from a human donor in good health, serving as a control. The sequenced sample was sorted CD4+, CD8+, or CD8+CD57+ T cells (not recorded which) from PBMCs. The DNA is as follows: TGTGCCAGCAGTGTACAGAACACTGAAGCTTTCTTT. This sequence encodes CASSVQNTEAFF. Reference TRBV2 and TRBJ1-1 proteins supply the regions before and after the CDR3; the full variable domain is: EPEVTQTPSHQVTQMGQEVILRCVPISNHLYFYWYRQILGQKVEFLVSFYNNEISEKSEIFDDQFSVERPDGSNFTLKIRSTKLEDSAMYFCASSVQNTEAFFGQGTRLTVV.